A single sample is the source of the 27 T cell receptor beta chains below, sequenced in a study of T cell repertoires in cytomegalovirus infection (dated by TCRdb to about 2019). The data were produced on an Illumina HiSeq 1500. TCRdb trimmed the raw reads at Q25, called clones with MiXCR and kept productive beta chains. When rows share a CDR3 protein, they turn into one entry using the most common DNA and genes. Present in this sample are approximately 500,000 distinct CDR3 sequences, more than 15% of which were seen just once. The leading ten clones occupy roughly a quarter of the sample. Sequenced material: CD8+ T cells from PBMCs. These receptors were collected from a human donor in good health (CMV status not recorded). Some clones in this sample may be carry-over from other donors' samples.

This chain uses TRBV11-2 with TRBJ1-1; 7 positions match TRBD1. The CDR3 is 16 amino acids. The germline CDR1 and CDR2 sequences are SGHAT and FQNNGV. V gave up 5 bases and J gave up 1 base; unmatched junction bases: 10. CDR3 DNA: TGTGCCAGCAGCCCCTGGGACAGAAAGAAGAACACTGAAGCTTTCTTT. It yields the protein CASSPWDRKKNTEAFF.

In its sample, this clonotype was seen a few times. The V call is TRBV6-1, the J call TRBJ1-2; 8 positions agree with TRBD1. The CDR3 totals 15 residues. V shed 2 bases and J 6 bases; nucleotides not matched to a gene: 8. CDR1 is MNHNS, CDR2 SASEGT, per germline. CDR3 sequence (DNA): TGTGCCAGCAGTGAAACTCGGACAGGGCGGCATGGCTACACCTTC. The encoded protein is CASSETRTGRHGYTF.

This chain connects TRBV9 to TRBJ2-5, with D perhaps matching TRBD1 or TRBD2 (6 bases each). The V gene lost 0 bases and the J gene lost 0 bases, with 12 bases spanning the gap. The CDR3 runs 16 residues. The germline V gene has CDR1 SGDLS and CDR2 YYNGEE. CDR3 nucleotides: TGTGCCAGCAGCGTAGACGTCGGGGGCTACCAAGAGACCCAGTACTTC. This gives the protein CASSVDVGGYQETQYF.

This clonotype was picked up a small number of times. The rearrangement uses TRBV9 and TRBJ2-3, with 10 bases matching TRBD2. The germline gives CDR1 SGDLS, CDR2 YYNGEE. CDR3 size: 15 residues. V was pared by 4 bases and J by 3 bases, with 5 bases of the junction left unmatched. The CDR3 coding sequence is TGTGCCAGCAGCCCCCAGCGGGGGGGGACAGATACGCAGTATTTT. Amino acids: CASSPQRGGTDTQYF.

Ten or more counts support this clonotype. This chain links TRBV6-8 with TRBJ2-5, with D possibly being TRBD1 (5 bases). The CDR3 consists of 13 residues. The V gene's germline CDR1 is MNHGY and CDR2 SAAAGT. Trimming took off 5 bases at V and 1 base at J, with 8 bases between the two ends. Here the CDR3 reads CASSQGTQETQYF. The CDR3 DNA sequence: TGTGCCAGCAGTCAGGGAACCCAAGAGACCCAGTACTTC.

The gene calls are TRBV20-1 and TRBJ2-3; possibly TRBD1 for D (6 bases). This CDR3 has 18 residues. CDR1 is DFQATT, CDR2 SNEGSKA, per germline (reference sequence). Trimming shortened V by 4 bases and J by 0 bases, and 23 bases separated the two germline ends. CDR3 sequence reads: CSANSGESASWSTDTQYF. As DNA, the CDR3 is TGCAGTGCTAATTCAGGGGAATCGGCCTCTTGGAGCACAGATACGCAGTATTTT.

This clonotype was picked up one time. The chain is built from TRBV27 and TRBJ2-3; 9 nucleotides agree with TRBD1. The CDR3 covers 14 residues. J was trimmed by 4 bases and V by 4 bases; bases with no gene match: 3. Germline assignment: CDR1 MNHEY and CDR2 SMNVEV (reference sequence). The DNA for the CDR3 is TGTGCCAGCAGTTCAGGGACAGGGCCAGATACGCAGTATTTT. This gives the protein CASSSGTGPDTQYF.

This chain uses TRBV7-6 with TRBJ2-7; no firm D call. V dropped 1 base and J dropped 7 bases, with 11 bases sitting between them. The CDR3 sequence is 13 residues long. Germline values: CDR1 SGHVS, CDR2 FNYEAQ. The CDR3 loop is CASSLVGPEEQYF. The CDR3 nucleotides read TGTGCCAGCAGCTTAGTAGGCCCTGAGGAGCAGTACTTC.

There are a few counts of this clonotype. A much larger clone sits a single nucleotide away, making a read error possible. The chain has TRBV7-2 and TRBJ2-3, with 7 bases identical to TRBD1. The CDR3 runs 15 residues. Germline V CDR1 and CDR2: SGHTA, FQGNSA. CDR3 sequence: CANSPRTGHTDTQYF. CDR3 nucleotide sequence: TGTGCCAACAGCCCCCGGACAGGCCACACAGATACGCAGTATTTT.

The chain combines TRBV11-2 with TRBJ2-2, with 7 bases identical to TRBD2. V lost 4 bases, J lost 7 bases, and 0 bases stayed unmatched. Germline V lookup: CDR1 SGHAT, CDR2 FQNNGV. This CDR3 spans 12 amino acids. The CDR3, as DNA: TGTGCCAGCAGCTGGGGGGGCGGGGAGCTGTTTTTT. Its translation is CASSWGGGELFF.

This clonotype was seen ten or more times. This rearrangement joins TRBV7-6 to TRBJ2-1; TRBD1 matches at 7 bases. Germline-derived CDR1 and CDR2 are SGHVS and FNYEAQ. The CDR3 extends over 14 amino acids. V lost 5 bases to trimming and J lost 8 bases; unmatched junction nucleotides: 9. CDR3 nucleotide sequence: TGTGCCAGCAGCCCTAAGAGACAGGGCCATGAGCAGTTCTTC. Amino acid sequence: CASSPKRQGHEQFF. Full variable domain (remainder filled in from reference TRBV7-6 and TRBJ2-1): GAGVSQSPRYKVTKRGQDVALRCDPISGHVSLYWYRQALGQGPEFLTYFNYEAQQDKSGLPNDRFSAERPEGSISTLTIQRTEQRDSAMYRCASSPKRQGHEQFFGPGTRLTVL.

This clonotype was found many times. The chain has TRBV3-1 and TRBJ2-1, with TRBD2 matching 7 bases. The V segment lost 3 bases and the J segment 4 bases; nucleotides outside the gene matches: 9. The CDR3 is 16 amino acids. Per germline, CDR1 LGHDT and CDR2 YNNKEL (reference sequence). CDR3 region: CASSHPLADPYNEQFF. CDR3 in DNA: TGTGCCAGCAGCCATCCCCTAGCGGATCCTTACAATGAGCAGTTCTTC.

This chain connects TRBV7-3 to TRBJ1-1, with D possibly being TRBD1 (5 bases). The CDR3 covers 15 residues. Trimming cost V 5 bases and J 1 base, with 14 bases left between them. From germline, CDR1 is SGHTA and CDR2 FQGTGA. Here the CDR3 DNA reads TGTGCCAGCAGCACAACAGGCCCCGAGAACACTGAAGCTTTCTTT. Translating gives CASSTTGPENTEAFF. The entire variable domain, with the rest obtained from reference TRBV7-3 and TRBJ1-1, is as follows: GAGVSQTPSNKVTEKGKYVELRCDPISGHTALYWYRQSLGQGPEFLIYFQGTGAADDSGLPNDRFFAVRPEGSVSTLKIQRTERGDSAVYLCASSTTGPENTEAFFGQGTRLTVV.

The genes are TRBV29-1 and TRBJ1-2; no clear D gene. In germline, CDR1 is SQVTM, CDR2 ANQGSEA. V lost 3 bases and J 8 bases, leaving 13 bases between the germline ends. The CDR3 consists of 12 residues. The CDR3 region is CSVDDTSSGYTF. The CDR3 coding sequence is TGCAGCGTTGACGACACCAGCTCGGGCTACACCTTC.

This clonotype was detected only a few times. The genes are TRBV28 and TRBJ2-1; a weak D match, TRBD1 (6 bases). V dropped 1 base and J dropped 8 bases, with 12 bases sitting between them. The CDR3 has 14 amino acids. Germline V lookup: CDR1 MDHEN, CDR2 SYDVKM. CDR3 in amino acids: CASSLFRGSDEQFF. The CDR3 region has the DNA TGTGCCAGCAGTTTATTCAGGGGCTCCGATGAGCAGTTCTTC.

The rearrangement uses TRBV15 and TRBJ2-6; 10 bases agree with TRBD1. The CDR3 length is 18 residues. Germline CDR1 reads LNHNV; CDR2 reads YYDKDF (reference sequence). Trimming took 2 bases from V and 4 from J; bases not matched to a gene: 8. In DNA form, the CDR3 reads TGTGCCACCAGCAGATCCGGGACAGGGGCGCTGGGGGCCAACGTCCTGACTTTC. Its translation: CATSRSGTGALGANVLTF.

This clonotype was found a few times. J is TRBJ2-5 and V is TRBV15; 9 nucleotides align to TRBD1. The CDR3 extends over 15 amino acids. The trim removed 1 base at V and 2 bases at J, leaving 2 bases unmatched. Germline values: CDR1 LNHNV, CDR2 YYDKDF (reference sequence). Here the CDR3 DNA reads TGTGCCACCAGCAGAGGACAGGGGGTACAAGAGACCCAGTACTTC. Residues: CATSRGQGVQETQYF.

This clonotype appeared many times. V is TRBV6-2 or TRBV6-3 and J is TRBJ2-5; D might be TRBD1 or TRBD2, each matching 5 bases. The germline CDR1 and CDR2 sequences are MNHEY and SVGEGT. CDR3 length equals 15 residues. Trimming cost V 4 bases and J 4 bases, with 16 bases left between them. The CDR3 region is CASSSGAGSRETQYF. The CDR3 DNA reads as TGTGCCAGCAGTTCAGGAGCAGGGAGCCGAGAGACCCAGTACTTC.

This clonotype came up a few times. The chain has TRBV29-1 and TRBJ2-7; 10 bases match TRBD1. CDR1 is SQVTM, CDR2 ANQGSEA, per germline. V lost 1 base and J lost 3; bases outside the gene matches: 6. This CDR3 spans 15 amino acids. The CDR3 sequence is CSVEGTDRGIYEQYF. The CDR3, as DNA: TGCAGCGTTGAAGGTACGGACAGGGGGATCTACGAGCAGTACTTC.

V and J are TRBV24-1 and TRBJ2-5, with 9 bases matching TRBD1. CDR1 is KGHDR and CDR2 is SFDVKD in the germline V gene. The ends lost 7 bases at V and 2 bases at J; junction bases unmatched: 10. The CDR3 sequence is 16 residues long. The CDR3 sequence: CATSSPGTGHQETQYF. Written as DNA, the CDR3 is TGTGCCACCAGCTCCCCCGGGACAGGGCATCAAGAGACCCAGTACTTC.

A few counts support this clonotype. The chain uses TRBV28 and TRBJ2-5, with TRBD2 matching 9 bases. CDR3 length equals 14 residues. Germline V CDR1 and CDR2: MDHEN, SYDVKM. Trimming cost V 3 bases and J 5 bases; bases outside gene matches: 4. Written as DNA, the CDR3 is TGTGCCAGCAGTTTGCCTAGCGGGACCGAGACCCAGTACTTC. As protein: CASSLPSGTETQYF.

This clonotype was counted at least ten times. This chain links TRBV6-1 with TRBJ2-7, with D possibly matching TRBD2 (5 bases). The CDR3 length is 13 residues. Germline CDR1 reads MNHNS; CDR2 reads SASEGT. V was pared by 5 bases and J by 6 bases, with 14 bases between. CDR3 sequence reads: CASSTQAEGEQYF. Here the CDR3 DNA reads TGTGCCAGCAGTACCCAAGCCGAGGGCGAGCAGTACTTC.

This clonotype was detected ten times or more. CDR3 sequence: CASSFTGSSQYF. CDR3 DNA sequence: TGTGCCAGCAGTTTTACCGGGAGCTCGCAGTATTTT. The rearrangement joins TRBV6-6 to TRBJ2-3, with a tentative D call TRBD2 (6 bases). Germline V lookup: CDR1 MNHNY, CDR2 SVGAGI (reference sequence). The CDR3 covers 12 residues. Trimming stripped 4 bases from V and 10 bases from J, with 12 bases between.

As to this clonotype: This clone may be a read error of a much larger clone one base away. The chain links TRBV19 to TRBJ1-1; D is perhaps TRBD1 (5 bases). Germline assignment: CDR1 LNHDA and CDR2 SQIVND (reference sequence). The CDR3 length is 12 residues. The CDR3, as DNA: TGTGCCAGTAGTAGAGGGGTCACTGTAGCTTTCTTT. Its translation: CASSRGVTVAFF. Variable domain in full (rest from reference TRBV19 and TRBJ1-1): DGGITQSPKYLFRKEGQNVTLSCEQNLNHDAMYWYRQDPGQGLRLIYYSQIVNDFQKGDIAEGYSVSREKKESFPLTVTSAQKNPTAFYLCASSRGVTVAFFGQGTRLTVV.

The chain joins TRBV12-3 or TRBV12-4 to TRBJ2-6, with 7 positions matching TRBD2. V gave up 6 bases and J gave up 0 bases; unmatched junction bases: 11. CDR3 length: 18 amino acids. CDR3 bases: TGTGCCAGCAGCCATAGAGCGGGGCCTACCTCTGGGGCCAACGTCCTGACTTTC. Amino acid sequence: CASSHRAGPTSGANVLTF.

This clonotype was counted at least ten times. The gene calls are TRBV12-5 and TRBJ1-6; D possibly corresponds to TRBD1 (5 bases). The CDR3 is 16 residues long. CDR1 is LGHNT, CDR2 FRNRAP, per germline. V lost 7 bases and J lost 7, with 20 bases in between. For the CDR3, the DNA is TGTGCTAGTGTGGCGGAGCAGGGAACGAGGAATTCACCCCTCCACTTT. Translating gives CASVAEQGTRNSPLHF.

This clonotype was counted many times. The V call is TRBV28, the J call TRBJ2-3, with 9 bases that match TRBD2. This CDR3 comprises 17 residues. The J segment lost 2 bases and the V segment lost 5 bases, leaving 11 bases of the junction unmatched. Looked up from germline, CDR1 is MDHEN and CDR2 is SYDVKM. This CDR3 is CASSTTLAGEDTDTQYF. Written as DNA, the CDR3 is TGTGCCAGCAGTACAACCTTAGCGGGAGAGGACACAGATACGCAGTATTTT.